This TCR beta chain was sequenced in a study of CD8+CD57+ T cells in acquired aplastic anemia. Study details: Recorded DNA amounts for sorted CD4+ and CD8+ cells had an average of about 3.5 ug. Healthy donors averaged around 11 million reads for CD4+ cells.

Study-wide points: Overlapping CD8+ CDR3 repertoires of patients and controls contained under 35 shared sequences. The study found no significant CD8+ Simpson's diversity difference between patients and controls.

The CDR3 consists of 13 residues. Trimming took 3 bases from V and 8 from J, leaving 10 bases between them. Germline CDR1 reads LNHNV; CDR2 reads YYDKDF (reference sequence). Genomic DNA provided the template from which TCR beta VDJ and CDR3 profiles were obtained. In TCRdb, the reads were re-called with MiXCR into one record per CDR3 protein. The sample has about 210,000 distinct CDR3 sequences, 61% seen once. This clonotype was found once. Antigen specificity is unknown. The receptor was isolated from a human donor in good health. V and J are TRBV15 and TRBJ1-4; D not resolved. Sequencing used sorted CD4+, CD8+, or CD8+CD57+ T cells (not recorded which) from PBMCs. The CDR3 bases are TGTGCCACCAGCAGGCCCTTGGGGGAAAAACTGTTTTTT. Its protein is CATSRPLGEKLFF.